This TCR beta chain was documented in a study of blood T cells in healthy people across ages. The CDR3 is 16 amino acids. Unmatched junction bases numbered 11, after V lost 7 bases and J lost 4 bases. The germline V gene has CDR1 SGHTA and CDR2 FQGNSA. Healthy Caucasian individuals from Russia aged about 6 to 100 served as donors. Study-wide results and caveats: A strong correlation between TCR beta diversity and naive T cell percentage was seen. Age advanced and TCR beta diversity per million T cells fell, roughly linearly.

Combining a sample-barcoded 5' primer with a J-beta primer mix, a second PCR ran for roughly 7 to 12 cycles. TCRdb used MiXCR to reprocess the 5' RACE reads, holding one entry per CDR3 protein. The sample lists 1,300,000 or so distinct CDR3 sequences, around 59% occurring once. The table lists this clonotype with a count of one. The antigen is unknown. The sample was blood. The TCR comes from a man younger than 35 in good health. The chain has TRBV7-2 and TRBJ1-2, with 11 bases aligning to TRBD1. CDR3 protein: CASTDRPGQGVYGYTF. The CDR3, as DNA: TGTGCCAGCACCGACCGACCGGGACAGGGGGTCTATGGCTACACCTTC.